The T cell receptor (beta chain) under discussion was sequenced for a study of OX40 agonist ivuxolimab in advanced cancers. The wider study: Of the participants, under 50% had some prior anti-PD-1, anti-PD-L1 or anti-CTLA-4 therapy, which was allowed.

In germline, CDR1 is SGHTA, CDR2 FQGNSA. The junction had 5 bases not matched to a gene; V was cut back by 2 bases and J by 3 bases. The CDR3 is 15 amino acids. Measured with immunoSEQ multiplex PCR; TCRdb has only the in-frame clones, and not every one. The sample records tens of thousands of clones, roughly three quarters being singletons. The sequence was collected from an adult with an advanced solid tumor such as melanoma, head and neck, liver or kidney cancer. The J gene is TRBJ2-7, the V gene TRBV7-2, with 9 bases lining up with TRBD1. The sample here was CD4+ or CD8+ T cells sorted from blood, taken in a trial of the OX40 agonist ivuxolimab. CDR3 DNA sequence: TGTGCCAGCAGCTTAACTGGGACAGGGTACTACGAGCAGTACTTC. This gives the protein CASSLTGTGYYEQYF.